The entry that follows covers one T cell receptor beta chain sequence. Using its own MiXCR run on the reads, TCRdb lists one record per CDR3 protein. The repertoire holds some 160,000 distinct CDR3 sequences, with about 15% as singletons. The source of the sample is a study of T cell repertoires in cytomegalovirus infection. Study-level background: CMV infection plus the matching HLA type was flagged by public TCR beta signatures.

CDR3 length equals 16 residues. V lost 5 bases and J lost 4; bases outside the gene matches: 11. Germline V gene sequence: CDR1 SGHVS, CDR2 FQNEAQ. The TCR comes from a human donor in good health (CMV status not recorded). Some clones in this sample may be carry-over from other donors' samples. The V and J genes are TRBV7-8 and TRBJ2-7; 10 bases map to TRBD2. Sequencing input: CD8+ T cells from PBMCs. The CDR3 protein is CASSPRGSGGGYEQYF. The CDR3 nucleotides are TGTGCCAGCAGCCCCCGGGGAAGCGGGGGGGGTTACGAGCAGTACTTC.